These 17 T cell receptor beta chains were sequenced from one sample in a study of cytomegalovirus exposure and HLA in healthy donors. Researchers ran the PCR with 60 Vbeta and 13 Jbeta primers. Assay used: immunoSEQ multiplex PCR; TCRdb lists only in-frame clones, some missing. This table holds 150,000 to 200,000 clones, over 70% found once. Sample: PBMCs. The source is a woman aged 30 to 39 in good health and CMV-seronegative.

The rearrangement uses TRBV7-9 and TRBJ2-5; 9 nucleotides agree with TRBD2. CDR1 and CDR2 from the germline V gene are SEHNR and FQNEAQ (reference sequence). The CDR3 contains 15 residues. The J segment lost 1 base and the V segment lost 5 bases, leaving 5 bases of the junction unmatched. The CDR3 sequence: CASSGTSTIQETQYF. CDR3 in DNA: TGTGCCAGCAGCGGGACTAGCACAATCCAAGAGACCCAGTACTTC.

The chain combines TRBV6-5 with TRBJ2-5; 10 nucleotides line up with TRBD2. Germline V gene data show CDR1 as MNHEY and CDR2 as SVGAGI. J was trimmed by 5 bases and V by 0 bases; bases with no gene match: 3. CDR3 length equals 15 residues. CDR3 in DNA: TGTGCCAGCAGTTACTCGAATAGCGGGAGGGAGACCCAGTACTTC. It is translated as CASSYSNSGRETQYF.

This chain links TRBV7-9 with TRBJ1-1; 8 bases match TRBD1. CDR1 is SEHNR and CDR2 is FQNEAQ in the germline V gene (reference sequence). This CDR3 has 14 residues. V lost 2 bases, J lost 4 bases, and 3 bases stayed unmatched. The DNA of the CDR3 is TGTGCCAGCAGCTTATTAGGGACAGGCACTGAAGCTTTCTTT. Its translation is CASSLLGTGTEAFF.

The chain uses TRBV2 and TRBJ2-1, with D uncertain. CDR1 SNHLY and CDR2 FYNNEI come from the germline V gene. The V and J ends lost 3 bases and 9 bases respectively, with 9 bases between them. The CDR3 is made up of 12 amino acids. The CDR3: CASSDGPVEQFF. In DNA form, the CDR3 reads TGTGCCAGCAGTGATGGCCCCGTTGAGCAGTTCTTC.

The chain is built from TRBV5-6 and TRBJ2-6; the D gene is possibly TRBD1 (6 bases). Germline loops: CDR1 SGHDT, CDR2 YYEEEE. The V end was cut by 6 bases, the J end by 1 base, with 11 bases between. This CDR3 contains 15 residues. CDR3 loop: CASIYTGSGANVLTF. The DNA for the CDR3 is TGTGCCAGCATCTACACAGGGTCTGGGGCCAACGTCCTGACTTTC.

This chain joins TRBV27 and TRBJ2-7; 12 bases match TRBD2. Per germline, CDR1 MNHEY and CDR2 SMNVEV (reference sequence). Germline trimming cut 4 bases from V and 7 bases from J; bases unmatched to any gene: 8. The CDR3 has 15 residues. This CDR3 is CASSYRLAGVGEQYF. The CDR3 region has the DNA TGTGCCAGCAGTTACAGACTAGCGGGAGTGGGTGAGCAGTACTTC.

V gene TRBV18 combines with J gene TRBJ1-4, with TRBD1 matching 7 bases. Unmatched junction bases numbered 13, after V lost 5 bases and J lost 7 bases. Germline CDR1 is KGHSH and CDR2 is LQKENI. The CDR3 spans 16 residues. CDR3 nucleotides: TGTGCCAGCTCAAGGACACAGGGGAGTGTCGCTGAAAAACTGTTTTTT. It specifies CASSRTQGSVAEKLFF.

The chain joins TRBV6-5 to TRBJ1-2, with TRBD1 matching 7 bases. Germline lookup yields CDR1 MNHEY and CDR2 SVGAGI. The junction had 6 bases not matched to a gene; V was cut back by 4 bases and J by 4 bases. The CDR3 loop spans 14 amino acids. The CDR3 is CASSSPDRAYGYTF. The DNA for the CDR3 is TGTGCCAGCAGTTCCCCAGACAGGGCCTATGGCTACACCTTC.

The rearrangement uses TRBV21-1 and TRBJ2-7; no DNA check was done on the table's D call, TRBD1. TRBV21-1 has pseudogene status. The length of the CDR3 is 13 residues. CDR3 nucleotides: TGTGCCAGCATCCGGGACAGGGTGTACGAGCAGTACTTC. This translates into CASIRDRVYEQYF.

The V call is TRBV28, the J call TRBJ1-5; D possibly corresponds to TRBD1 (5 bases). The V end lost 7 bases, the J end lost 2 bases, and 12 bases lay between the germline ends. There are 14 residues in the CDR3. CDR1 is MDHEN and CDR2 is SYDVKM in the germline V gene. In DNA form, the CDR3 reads TGTGCCAGCATTATAACGGGGGGCAATCAGCCCCAGCATTTT. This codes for CASIITGGNQPQHF.

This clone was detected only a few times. CDR3 bases: TGTGCCAGCAGCGTACGGCCCGGGGAGCCAGATACGCAGTATTTT. Its protein is CASSVRPGEPDTQYF. This chain joins TRBV9 and TRBJ2-3, with a possible D match to TRBD2 (5 bases). Germline V CDR1 and CDR2: SGDLS, YYNGEE. Trimming left V 1 base short and J 4 bases short, with 13 bases between. The CDR3 length is 15 residues.

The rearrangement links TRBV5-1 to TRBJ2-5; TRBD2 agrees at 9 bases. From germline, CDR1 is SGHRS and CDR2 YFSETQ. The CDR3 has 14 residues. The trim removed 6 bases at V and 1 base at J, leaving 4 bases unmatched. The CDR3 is CASKLAGPQETQYF. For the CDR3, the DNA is TGCGCCAGCAAGCTAGCGGGGCCCCAAGAGACCCAGTACTTC.

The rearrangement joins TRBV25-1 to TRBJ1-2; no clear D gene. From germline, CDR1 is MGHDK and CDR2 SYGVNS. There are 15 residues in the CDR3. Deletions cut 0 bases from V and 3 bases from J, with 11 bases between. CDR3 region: CASSEYLVADYGYTF. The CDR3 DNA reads TGTGCCAGCAGTGAATACTTGGTGGCAGACTATGGCTACACCTTC.

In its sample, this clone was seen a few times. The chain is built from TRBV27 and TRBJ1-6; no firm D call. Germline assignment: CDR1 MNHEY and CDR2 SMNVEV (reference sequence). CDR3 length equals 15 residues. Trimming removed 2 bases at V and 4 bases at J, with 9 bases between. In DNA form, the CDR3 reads TGTGCCAGCAGTTTAAACGGTCATTATAATTCACCCCTCCACTTT. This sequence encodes CASSLNGHYNSPLHF.

CDR3 in amino acids: CASSLLVFRGRRGANVLTF. DNA for the CDR3: TGTGCCAGCAGCTTATTGGTTTTTAGGGGGCGCCGGGGGGCCAACGTCCTGACTTTC. The rearrangement links TRBV7-9 to TRBJ2-6, with 7 bases matching TRBD1. The CDR3 is made up of 19 amino acids. Germline CDR1 SEHNR, CDR2 FQNEAQ (reference sequence). V lost 2 bases, J lost 4 bases, and 14 bases stayed unmatched.

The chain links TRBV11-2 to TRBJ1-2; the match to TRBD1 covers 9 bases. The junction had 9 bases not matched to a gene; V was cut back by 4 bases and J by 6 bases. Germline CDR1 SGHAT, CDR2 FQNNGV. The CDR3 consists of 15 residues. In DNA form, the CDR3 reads TGTGCCAGCAGCTCCAACCGGGACAGGGAAGATGGCTACACCTTC. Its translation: CASSSNRDREDGYTF.

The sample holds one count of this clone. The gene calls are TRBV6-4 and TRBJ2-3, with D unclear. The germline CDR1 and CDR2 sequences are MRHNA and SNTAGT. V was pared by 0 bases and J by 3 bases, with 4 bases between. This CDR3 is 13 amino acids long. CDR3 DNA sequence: TGTGCCAGCAGTGACTCGAGGACAGATACGCAGTATTTT. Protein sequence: CASSDSRTDTQYF.